The 8 T cell receptor beta chains reported below all come from one sample, sequenced in a study of early T cells in non-severe SARS-CoV-2 infection. One entry per CDR3 protein, called by TCRdb with MiXCR from the 5' RACE reads. The sample carries 45,000 to 65,000 distinct CDR3 sequences, about 10% recorded once. The sample comprised whole blood. These TCRs come from an adult who was a healthcare worker with PCR-confirmed SARS-CoV-2 infection or an uninfected control (not recorded which).

V gene TRBV4-2 combines with J gene TRBJ2-4, with TRBD1 identical over 8 bases. J gave up 8 bases and V 4 bases, and 10 bases lay outside the gene matches. Germline assignment: CDR1 LGHNA and CDR2 YNFKEQ. This CDR3 region has 15 residues. The CDR3 sequence is CASSPTDRVGDIQYF. Written as DNA, the CDR3 is TGTGCCAGCAGCCCCACGGACAGGGTCGGGGACATTCAGTACTTC.

This clonotype was detected a few times. V and J are TRBV3-1 and TRBJ2-3, with D possibly matching TRBD2 (5 bases). V lost 4 bases and J 11 bases, leaving 16 bases between the germline ends. Looked up from germline, CDR1 is LGHDT and CDR2 is YNNKEL (reference sequence). The CDR3 is 13 residues long. Written as DNA, the CDR3 is TGTGCCAGCAGCCGGGTGATCAGCGGCGAGCAGTATTTT. Translation gives CASSRVISGEQYF.

The V call is TRBV18, the J call TRBJ1-2; D gene ambiguous. The germline CDR1 and CDR2 sequences are KGHSH and LQKENI. CDR3 length: 13 amino acids. Trimming removed 6 bases from V and 7 bases from J, with 15 bases in between. This chain's CDR3 is CASSSWPASGYTF. As DNA, the CDR3 is TGTGCCAGCTCCAGCTGGCCAGCCTCTGGCTACACCTTC.

In this sample, this clonotype turned up many times. The chain combines TRBV7-2 with TRBJ2-1; 8 positions agree with TRBD2. Germline V gene sequence: CDR1 SGHTA, CDR2 FQGNSA. With V trimmed by 1 base and J by 6 bases, 5 bases remained unmatched. CDR3 length: 15 amino acids. The CDR3 sequence is CASSLGWSGGNEQFF. CDR3 nucleotide sequence: TGTGCCAGCAGCTTAGGCTGGAGCGGGGGCAATGAGCAGTTCTTC.

The gene calls are TRBV20-1 and TRBJ2-7; D is uncertain. The CDR3 loop spans 14 amino acids. V dropped 5 bases and J dropped 13 bases, with 27 bases sitting between them. In germline, CDR1 is DFQATT, CDR2 SNEGSKA (reference sequence). The CDR3 region has the DNA TGCAGTGCTGGCCGCAGTCTCGACTCTACTCCACCTTACTTC. It specifies CSAGRSLDSTPPYF.

This clonotype was detected a few times. J is TRBJ1-2 and V is TRBV4-2; D call uncertain. V was clipped by 0 bases and J by 5 bases, with 10 bases between them. The germline CDR1 and CDR2 sequences are LGHNA and YNFKEQ. This CDR3 region has 14 residues. The CDR3 bases are TGTGCCAGCAGCCAAGACAGCCAGTCGTATGGCTACACCTTC. Translated: CASSQDSQSYGYTF.

The chain employs TRBV19 and TRBJ1-5; 9 bases map to TRBD1. There are 18 residues in the CDR3. Germline V CDR1 and CDR2: LNHDA, SQIVND (reference sequence). The V gene end was trimmed by 7 bases and the J gene end by 6 bases; junction bases not matched to a gene: 19. CDR3 DNA sequence: TGTGCCAGTACCACCGGTCCCGGGACAGGGTCCTTCGCTCAGCCCCAGCATTTT. It translates to CASTTGPGTGSFAQPQHF.

This clonotype appeared a single time. At one end, the junction sequence differs from germline, possibly due to a read error. The gene calls are TRBV5-1 and TRBJ1-1; 7 bases match TRBD1. Germline V gene lookup returns CDR1 SGHRS and CDR2 YFSETQ. The CDR3 contains 13 residues. Here the CDR3 reads CARSLPTGREAFF. Here the CDR3 DNA reads TGCGCCCGCAGCTTGCCGACAGGGCGAGAAGCTTTCTTT. Complete variable domain (other parts from reference TRBV5-1 and TRBJ1-1): KAGVTQTPRYLIKTRGQQVTLSCSPISGHRSVSWYQQTPGQGLQFLFEYFSETQRNKGNFPGRFSGRQFSNSRSEMNVSTLELGDSALYLCARSLPTGREAFFGQGTRLTVV.